The clone carrying this T cell receptor beta chain ranks as medium-sized (0.01 to 0.1%). Antigen: not known. This sample was included in a study of lymphopenia after photon versus proton radiotherapy. Whole-study results and caveats: Photon-treated patients lost naive T cells and TCR diversity; proton-treated stayed stable.

CDR3 length: 12 amino acids. Deletions cut 0 bases from V and 7 bases from J, with 4 bases between. CDR1 is SGDLS, CDR2 YYNGEE, per germline. Libraries were prepared by immunoSEQ multiplex PCR; TCRdb keeps only in-frame clonotypes and omits some of them. This table has 40,000 or so clones, approximately 85% appearing once. Source: peripheral blood, taken from a patient treated with photon-based radiotherapy. The TCR comes from a middle-aged man with gastric cancer. The chain joins TRBV9 to TRBJ2-2; D call uncertain. The CDR3 spells CASSVEFGELFF. In nucleotides, the CDR3 is TGTGCCAGCAGCGTAGAATTCGGGGAGCTGTTTTTT.